The 2 T cell receptor beta chains below were found in one sample sequenced in a study of brain metastases from non-small cell lung cancer. Repertoires were generated with immunoSEQ multiplex PCR, while TCRdb's copy carries only in-frame clones and drops some. The table records 4,500 to 6,000 clones, 85% of them present only once. The sample consisted of primary lung tumor tissue. The source is a donor aged 40 or over with non-small cell lung cancer.

V and J are TRBV29-1 and TRBJ2-1; TRBD2 aligns across 7 bases. This CDR3 has 15 amino acids. The V gene end was trimmed by 3 bases and the J gene end by 6 bases; junction bases not matched to a gene: 11. CDR1 is SQVTM, CDR2 ANQGSEA, per germline. CDR3 sequence (DNA): TGCAGCGTTGATGGGTCCGGGAGGTTGGGCAATGAGCAGTTCTTC. Amino acids: CSVDGSGRLGNEQFF.

The rearrangement joins TRBV5-4 to TRBJ1-1; D call uncertain. Trimming left V 1 base short and J 3 bases short, with 4 bases between. Germline V CDR1 and CDR2: SGHNT, YYREEE (reference sequence). The CDR3 sequence is 12 residues long. The CDR3: CASSLRDTEAFF. In DNA form, the CDR3 reads TGTGCCAGCAGCTTGCGGGACACTGAAGCTTTCTTT.